One and the same sample provided the 3 T cell receptor beta chains below, sequenced in a study of control samples from healthy donors and cancer patients. TCRdb's table, derived via immunoSEQ multiplex PCR, lists solely in-frame clones and lacks some. This repertoire shows some 200,000 clones, about 95% found once; its top ten account for about 1.6%. Sequenced input: blood. These receptors came from a man over 45 in good health.

The chain couples TRBV19 to TRBJ1-5; D gene ambiguous. Germline CDR1 is LNHDA and CDR2 is SQIVND (reference sequence). The CDR3 has 13 amino acids. V was trimmed by 3 bases and J by 14 bases, leaving 17 bases between them. The CDR3 region has the DNA TGTGCCAGTAGTATGTTTGGGCAGGTCCATGAGCATTTT. This translates into CASSMFGQVHEHF.

The chain recombines TRBV28 with TRBJ1-3; D remains unclear. The V and J ends lost 2 bases and 2 bases respectively, with 4 bases between them. CDR1 and CDR2 from the germline V gene are MDHEN and SYDVKM. CDR3 length: 13 amino acids. The CDR3 DNA reads TGTGCCAGCAGTTTAAATCCTGGAAACACCATATATTTT. It yields the protein CASSLNPGNTIYF.

The genes are TRBV9 and TRBJ1-2; TRBD1 aligns across 9 bases. V dropped 4 bases and J dropped 8; count of bases not matched to a gene: 12. Germline values: CDR1 SGDLS, CDR2 YYNGEE. The CDR3 has 15 residues. This CDR3 is CASSNVDRGTEGYTF. The CDR3 DNA reads as TGTGCCAGCAGCAACGTGGACAGGGGAACAGAAGGCTACACCTTC.